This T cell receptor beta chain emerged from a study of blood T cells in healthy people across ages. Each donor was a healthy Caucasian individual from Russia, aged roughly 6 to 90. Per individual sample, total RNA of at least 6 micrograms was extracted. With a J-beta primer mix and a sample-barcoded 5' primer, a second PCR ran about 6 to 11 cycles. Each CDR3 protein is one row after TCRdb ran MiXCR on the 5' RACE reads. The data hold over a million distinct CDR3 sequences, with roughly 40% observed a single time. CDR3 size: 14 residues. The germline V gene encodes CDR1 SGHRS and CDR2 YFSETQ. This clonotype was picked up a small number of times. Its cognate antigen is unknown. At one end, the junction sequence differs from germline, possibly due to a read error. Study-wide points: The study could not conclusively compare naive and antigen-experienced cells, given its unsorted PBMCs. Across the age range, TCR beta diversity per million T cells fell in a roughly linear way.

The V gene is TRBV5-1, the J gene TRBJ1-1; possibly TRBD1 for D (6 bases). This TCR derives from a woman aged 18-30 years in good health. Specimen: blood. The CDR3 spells CASSRGGANTEAFF. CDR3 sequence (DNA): TGTGCCAGCTCCCGAGGGGGAGCGAACACTGAAGCTTTCTTT.